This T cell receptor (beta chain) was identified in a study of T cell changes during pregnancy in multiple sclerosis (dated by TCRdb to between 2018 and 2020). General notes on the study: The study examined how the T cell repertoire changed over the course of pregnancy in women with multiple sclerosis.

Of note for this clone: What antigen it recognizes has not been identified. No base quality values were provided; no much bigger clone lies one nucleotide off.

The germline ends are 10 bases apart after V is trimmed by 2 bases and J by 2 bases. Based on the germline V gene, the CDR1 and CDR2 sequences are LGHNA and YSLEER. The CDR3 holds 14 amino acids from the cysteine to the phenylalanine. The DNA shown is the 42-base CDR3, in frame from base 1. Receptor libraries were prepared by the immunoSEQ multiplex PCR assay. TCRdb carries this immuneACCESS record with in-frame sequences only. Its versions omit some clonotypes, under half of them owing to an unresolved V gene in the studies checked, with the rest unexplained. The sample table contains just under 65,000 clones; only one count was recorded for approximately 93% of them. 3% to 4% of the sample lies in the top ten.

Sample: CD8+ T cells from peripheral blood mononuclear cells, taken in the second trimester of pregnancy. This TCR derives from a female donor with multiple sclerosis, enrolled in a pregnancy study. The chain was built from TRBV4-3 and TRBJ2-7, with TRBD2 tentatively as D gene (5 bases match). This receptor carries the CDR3 CASSQIRGTYEQYF. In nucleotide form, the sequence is TGCGCCAGCAGCCAAATTCGGGGTACCTACGAGCAGTACTTC.